The rows below give T cell receptor beta chains drawn from one sample of a study of T-cell memory formation after mild COVID-19. From the 5' RACE reads, TCRdb called clonotypes with MiXCR, one entry per CDR3 protein. The sample contains about 170,000 distinct CDR3 sequences, roughly 13% of which appear only once. The sample consisted of PBMCs or a T cell subset sorted from them (not recorded which). These receptors all stem from a man aged 18 to 29 who had mild COVID-19 (a few samples of this study predate the infection). Cell type and time point are not known. The CDR3 runs from the conserved cysteine through the conserved F or W. Fields, in order: D gene, V gene, J gene, clone size, CDR3 DNA, CDR3 protein. The D gene is left open where the match is weak. Clone size, where shown, is once, few, many, or a class for clones that have expanded.

D: TRBD2
V: TRBV6-6
J: TRBJ2-3
size: .
DNA: TGTGCCAGCAGGACCGATAGCGGGGGGGAATTCACGCAGTATTTT
CDR3: CASRTDSGGEFTQYF

D: .
V: TRBV6-5
J: TRBJ1-1
size: .
DNA: TGTGCCAGCAGGAACAACAGGGACACTGAAGCTTTCTTT
CDR3: CASRNNRDTEAFF

D: .
V: TRBV24-1
J: TRBJ1-1
size: .
DNA: TGTGCCACCAGTGACGGTGGGAACACTGAAGCTTTCTTT
CDR3: CATSDGGNTEAFF

D: TRBD1
V: TRBV5-1
J: TRBJ1-2
size: .
DNA: TGCGCCAGCAGCTTGGCCCTTGGACAGGGGGAGGGCTACACCTTC
CDR3: CASSLALGQGEGYTF

D: .
V: TRBV7-9
J: TRBJ2-6
size: .
DNA: TGTGCCAGCTGGGGGTCTGGCTCTGGGGCCAACGTCCTGACTTTC
CDR3: CASWGSGSGANVLTF

D: .
V: TRBV28
J: TRBJ1-5
size: few
DNA: TGTGCCAGCAGTTTATGGTCAGTTAGCAATCAGCCCCAGCATTTT
CDR3: CASSLWSVSNQPQHF

D: .
V: TRBV7-9
J: TRBJ1-2
size: few
DNA: TGTGCCAGCAGCACACGGGGGATCTATGGCTACACCTTC
CDR3: CASSTRGIYGYTF

D: .
V: TRBV12-3/TRBV12-4
J: TRBJ1-2
size: .
DNA: TGTGCCAGCAGTTCCGGGGGCTTTGGCACTAGGGGCTACACCTTC
CDR3: CASSSGGFGTRGYTF

D: .
V: TRBV3-1
J: TRBJ2-5
size: .
DNA: TGTGCCAGCAGCCAAGATAAAGGCAGACCAAGGGAGACCCAGTACTTC
CDR3: CASSQDKGRPRETQYF

D: .
V: TRBV7-8
J: TRBJ1-1
size: .
DNA: TGTGCCAGCAGCGTGCCGGCGGGCACTGAAGCTTTATTT
CDR3: CASSVPAGTEALF

D: .
V: TRBV12-3/TRBV12-4
J: TRBJ2-7
size: .
DNA: TGTGCCAGGAAAAACGAGCAGTACTTC
CDR3: CARKNEQYF

D: .
V: TRBV20-1
J: TRBJ2-7
size: .
DNA: TGCAGTCATAGGGCAGGGGGGGGGAACTCCTACGAGCAGTACTTC
CDR3: CSHRAGGGNSYEQYF

D: .
V: TRBV9
J: TRBJ2-2
size: .
DNA: TGTGCCAGCAGCCCACGGGACACGAACACCGGGGAGCTGTTTTTT
CDR3: CASSPRDTNTGELFF

D: .
V: TRBV20-1
J: TRBJ2-3
size: few
DNA: TGCAGTGCTAGTACCCCTTGGGATACGCAGTATTTT
CDR3: CSASTPWDTQYF

D: .
V: TRBV18
J: TRBJ2-5
size: .
DNA: TGTGCCAGCTCACCACCGATGACGGGGATGGAGACCCAGTACTTC
CDR3: CASSPPMTGMETQYF

D: .
V: TRBV29-1
J: TRBJ2-3
size: .
DNA: TGCAGCGCGGCCCGCGACCGAGCCACAGATACGCAGTATTTT
CDR3: CSAARDRATDTQYF

D: TRBD1
V: TRBV4-3
J: TRBJ1-2
size: few
DNA: TGCGCCAGCAGCCGTTCCGGGACAGGGGAGAGTAATGGCTACACCTTC
CDR3: CASSRSGTGESNGYTF

D: .
V: TRBV7-8
J: TRBJ1-2
size: .
DNA: TGTGCCAGCAAAGGGGGGGCTAACTATGGCTACACCTTC
CDR3: CASKGGANYGYTF

D: TRBD1
V: TRBV7-9
J: TRBJ1-2
size: few
DNA: TGTGCCAGCAGCTCAGGGGGGCCCAACTATGGCTACACCTTC
CDR3: CASSSGGPNYGYTF

D: TRBD2
V: TRBV6-5
J: TRBJ2-5
size: .
DNA: TGTGCCAGCAGTCCAGCGGGGGACCCGTACCAAGAGACCCAGTACTTC
CDR3: CASSPAGDPYQETQYF

D: .
V: TRBV6-2/TRBV6-3
J: TRBJ1-2
size: .
DNA: TGTGCCAGCTCCAGGGCGGACTATGGCTACACCTTC
CDR3: CASSRADYGYTF

D: .
V: TRBV6-5
J: TRBJ1-2
size: few
DNA: TGTGCCAGCAGTTACTCCGGGGCCTATGGCTACACCTTC
CDR3: CASSYSGAYGYTF